These 32 T cell receptor beta chains share one sample of origin, sequenced in a study of beta chain features in type 1 diabetes. Sequenced material consisted of expressed TCRB transcripts (all of the isolated RNA was reverse transcribed). TCRdb's table, derived via immunoSEQ multiplex PCR, lists solely in-frame clones and lacks some. This sample yields 130,000 to 150,000 clones, of which about 7% are seen a single time; 1.4% belongs to the top ten. Sequencing was done on a sample of central memory CD4+ T cells from blood. The receptors derive from a woman in her 30s in good health.

This clone was recorded at least ten times. V gene TRBV10-3 combines with J gene TRBJ2-5, with TRBD1 identical over 8 bases. The CDR3 sequence is 13 residues long. CDR1 is ENHRY, CDR2 SYGVKD, per germline. The V gene end was trimmed by 5 bases and the J gene end by 1 base; junction bases not matched to a gene: 0. CDR3 residues: CAISQGAQETQYF. The CDR3 DNA follows: TGTGCCATCAGTCAGGGGGCCCAAGAGACCCAGTACTTC.

The sample holds a few counts of this clone. This rearrangement joins TRBV18 to TRBJ1-5, with 7 bases that match TRBD1. V trimming: 3 bases; J trimming: 3 bases; junction bases outside the gene matches: 2. The CDR3 loop spans 14 amino acids. Germline V CDR1 and CDR2: KGHSH, LQKENI. The CDR3, as DNA: TGTGCCAGCTCACCGGGACAGCCCAATCAGCCCCAGCATTTT. It is translated as CASSPGQPNQPQHF.

This clone was detected only a few times. This sequence joins TRBV7-2 and TRBJ2-5, with 8 positions matching TRBD1. Germline V CDR1 and CDR2: SGHTA, FQGNSA. This CDR3 spans 13 amino acids. The V and J ends lost 4 bases and 4 bases, in that order; junction bases with no gene match: 2. The CDR3 spells CASSSDRAETQYF. The CDR3 nucleotides read TGTGCCAGCAGCTCGGACAGGGCAGAGACCCAGTACTTC. The variable domain in full, completed from reference TRBV7-2 and TRBJ2-5, reads GAGVSQSPSNKVTEKGKDVELRCDPISGHTALYWYRQSLGQGLEFLIYFQGNSAPDKSGLPSDRFSAERTGGSVSTLTIQRTQQEDSAVYLCASSSDRAETQYFGPGTRLLVL.

Many counts were recorded for this clone. The chain employs TRBV6-5 and TRBJ2-1, with 7 bases lining up with TRBD2. J was trimmed by 2 bases and V by 10 bases; bases with no gene match: 8. This CDR3 region has 14 residues. Germline V gene sequence: CDR1 MNHEY, CDR2 SVGAGI. The CDR3, as DNA: TGTGCCACCAAGACTAGCCGGGCCTACAATGAGCAGTTCTTC. Its translation: CATKTSRAYNEQFF.

This clone has just one count. The chain couples TRBV18 to TRBJ2-7; tentatively, D is TRBD1 (5 bases). Germline values: CDR1 KGHSH, CDR2 LQKENI. The CDR3 extends over 15 amino acids. With 5 bases removed from V and 3 bases from J, the gap between germline ends came to 17 bases. The CDR3 sequence: CASSILEKRGYEQYF. In DNA form, the CDR3 reads TGTGCCAGCTCAATTTTAGAGAAAAGGGGCTACGAGCAGTACTTC.

This clone was observed a handful of times. The V call is TRBV19, the J call TRBJ2-7; 10 bases are a match to TRBD2. Germline V gene data show CDR1 as LNHDA and CDR2 as SQIVND (reference sequence). Germline trimming cut 5 bases from V and 7 bases from J; bases unmatched to any gene: 5. The CDR3 sequence is 13 residues long. The chain's CDR3 is CASSGTSVDEQYF. The CDR3 DNA reads as TGTGCCAGTAGTGGGACTAGCGTAGATGAGCAGTACTTC.

The chain joins TRBV27 to TRBJ1-1, with 8 bases identical to TRBD1. The V segment lost 6 bases and the J segment 0 bases; nucleotides outside the gene matches: 9. Per germline, CDR1 MNHEY and CDR2 SMNVEV (reference sequence). CDR3 length: 16 amino acids. CDR3 nucleotide sequence: TGTGCCAGCAGGTTACAGGGGGAATTGATGAACACTGAAGCTTTCTTT. Translation: CASRLQGELMNTEAFF.

This clone came up a few times. The V call is TRBV4-2, the J call TRBJ2-1, with 11 bases lining up with TRBD2. Germline-derived CDR1 and CDR2 are LGHNA and YNFKEQ. V trimming: 1 base; J trimming: 7 bases; junction bases outside the gene matches: 9. The CDR3 runs 17 residues. CDR3 sequence (DNA): TGTGCCAGCAGCCAAGCCGGTGTCCTAGCGGGAGGAAATGAGCAGTTCTTC. This translates into CASSQAGVLAGGNEQFF.

The chain carries TRBV7-2 and TRBJ2-2; 11 positions match TRBD1. This CDR3 is 16 amino acids long. V shed 4 bases and J 7 bases; nucleotides not matched to a gene: 8. CDR1 SGHTA and CDR2 FQGNSA come from the germline V gene. CDR3 loop: CASSSTGTGGGGELFF. The CDR3 region has the DNA TGTGCCAGCAGCTCGACCGGGACAGGGGGTGGCGGGGAGCTGTTTTTT.

This clone was observed a handful of times. CDR3 nucleotide sequence: TGTGCCACCAGGAGCGGGACTAGCGGGAGTAATGAGCAGTTCTTC. Translating it yields CATRSGTSGSNEQFF. The chain couples TRBV19 to TRBJ2-1; 14 bases are shared with TRBD2. The CDR3 runs 15 residues. The junction had 9 bases not matched to a gene; V was cut back by 10 bases and J by 7 bases. Germline V lookup: CDR1 LNHDA, CDR2 SQIVND (reference sequence).

This clone has a handful of counts. The gene calls are TRBV4-3 and TRBJ1-2, with a tentative D call TRBD1 (6 bases). Germline loops: CDR1 LGHNA, CDR2 YSLEER. Trimming stripped 0 bases from V and 6 bases from J, with 14 bases between. The CDR3 contains 15 residues. This chain's CDR3 is CASSQDLGGRDGYTF. The CDR3 DNA reads TGCGCCAGCAGCCAAGACCTCGGGGGGCGGGATGGCTACACCTTC.

This clone showed up just a few times. This sequence joins TRBV5-1 and TRBJ2-2; D remains ambiguous. The CDR3 has 14 amino acids. V lost 0 bases and J 7 bases, leaving 10 bases between the germline ends. In germline, CDR1 is SGHRS, CDR2 YFSETQ. The CDR3 region has the DNA TGCGCCAGCAGCTTGGCTGCTTTCGGCGGGGAGCTGTTTTTT. Encoded protein: CASSLAAFGGELFF.

Only a few counts were recorded for this clone. The chain uses TRBV6-1 and TRBJ2-5; D unclear. CDR1 is MNHNS and CDR2 is SASEGT in the germline V gene. V lost 1 base and J 1 base, leaving 13 bases between the germline ends. This CDR3 has 16 residues. For the CDR3, the DNA is TGTGCCAGCAGTGAAGGACCACTACCTTCCCAAGAGACCCAGTACTTC. Its translation is CASSEGPLPSQETQYF.

V is TRBV6-1 and J is TRBJ2-5, with TRBD2 identical over 7 bases. In germline, CDR1 is MNHNS, CDR2 SASEGT. The CDR3 sequence is 15 residues long. Trimming at V came to 6 bases and at J to 3 bases, leaving 10 bases not matched to a gene. CDR3 nucleotide sequence: TGTGCCAGCAGCGGCGGGAGTTGGGGTGAAGAGACCCAGTACTTC. Amino acids: CASSGGSWGEETQYF.

This chain links TRBV28 with TRBJ1-3, with 8 bases matching TRBD1. This CDR3 region has 16 residues. Per the germline V gene, CDR1 is MDHEN and CDR2 is SYDVKM. V was pared by 6 bases and J by 3 bases, with 10 bases of the junction left unmatched. CDR3 in DNA: TGTGCCAGCAGCAGAACCTTTGGACAGGGTGGAAACACCATATATTTT. Amino acids: CASSRTFGQGGNTIYF.

This chain links TRBV28 with TRBJ2-7; D perhaps matches TRBD1 (5 bases). Trimming stripped 7 bases from V and 5 bases from J, with 18 bases between. This CDR3 region has 14 residues. The germline V gene has CDR1 MDHEN and CDR2 SYDVKM. DNA for the CDR3: TGTGCCAGCAACTTGCTTACAGGACGGGACGAGCAGTACTTC. Translated, it gives CASNLLTGRDEQYF.

This clone turned up a few times. The rearrangement uses TRBV11-2 and TRBJ2-1; 8 positions match TRBD2. CDR1 SGHAT and CDR2 FQNNGV come from the germline V gene. The CDR3 is 15 amino acids. The V gene end was trimmed by 5 bases and the J gene end by 5 bases; junction bases not matched to a gene: 8. CDR3 DNA sequence: TGTGCCAGCAGCCACGGGAGGGCCATAAACAATGAGCAGTTCTTC. Protein: CASSHGRAINNEQFF.

This clone has at least ten counts. The chain uses TRBV14 and TRBJ2-3; the D gene is possibly TRBD1 (5 bases). Trimming removed 0 bases at V and 4 bases at J, with 8 bases between. This CDR3 has 14 amino acids. Germline V gene data show CDR1 as SGHDN and CDR2 as FVKESK. The CDR3 DNA is TGTGCCAGCAGCCAAGACAGGGCGCCAGATACGCAGTATTTT. The encoded protein is CASSQDRAPDTQYF.

A few counts support this clone. The chain carries TRBV6-6 and TRBJ1-2; 8 positions match TRBD1. Per the germline V gene, CDR1 is MNHNY and CDR2 is SVGAGI (reference sequence). This CDR3 is built from 12 residues. The V gene end was trimmed by 6 bases and the J gene end by 6 bases; junction bases not matched to a gene: 3. The CDR3 DNA follows: TGTGCCAGCAGGACGACAGGGGATGGCTACACCTTC. Encoded protein: CASRTTGDGYTF.

The sample holds a few counts of this clone. This CDR3 is also generated by other DNA sequences in the sample. The genes are TRBV19 and TRBJ2-7; the match to TRBD1 covers 7 bases. With 4 bases clipped from V and 2 bases from J, the junction kept 8 bases outside the gene matches. From germline, CDR1 is LNHDA and CDR2 SQIVND (reference sequence). The CDR3 contains 15 residues. The CDR3: CASSSAGTAPYEQYF. For the CDR3, the DNA is TGTGCCAGTAGTAGTGCCGGGACAGCTCCCTACGAGCAGTACTTC.

The gene calls are TRBV18 and TRBJ2-7; D perhaps matches TRBD2 (5 bases). This CDR3 comprises 14 residues. The V gene lost 3 bases and the J gene lost 2 bases, with 11 bases spanning the gap. CDR1 is KGHSH, CDR2 LQKENI, per germline. DNA for the CDR3: TGTGCCAGCTCACCGGACTCGACGGCCTACGAGCAGTACTTC. Its protein is CASSPDSTAYEQYF.

Many counts were recorded for this clone. The chain couples TRBV4-1 to TRBJ2-1; 9 positions agree with TRBD2. J lost 6 bases, V lost 2 bases, and 8 bases had no gene match. The CDR3 loop spans 16 amino acids. The V gene's germline CDR1 is MGHRA and CDR2 YSYEKL. For the CDR3, the DNA is TGCGCCAGCAGCCAACTTCTGGTGACTAGCGGCAATGAGCAGTTCTTC. Encoded protein: CASSQLLVTSGNEQFF.

This clone has more than one count but fewer than ten. This chain connects TRBV18 to TRBJ1-1, with no clear D. Trimming shortened V by 3 bases and J by 8 bases, and 13 bases separated the two germline ends. CDR1 and CDR2 from the germline V gene are KGHSH and LQKENI. The length of the CDR3 is 13 residues. Here the CDR3 DNA reads TGTGCCAGCTCACCGTCGCGGGGAACCGAAGCTTTCTTT. Translating it yields CASSPSRGTEAFF.

This clone was detected only a few times. The rearrangement joins TRBV7-3 to TRBJ2-1; 9 bases are shared with TRBD2. J gave up 5 bases and V 5 bases, and 4 bases lay outside the gene matches. The CDR3 sequence is 14 residues long. CDR1 is SGHTA and CDR2 is FQGTGA in the germline V gene. The CDR3 loop is CASSPGTSNNEQFF. The CDR3 DNA sequence: TGTGCCAGCAGCCCGGGGACTAGCAACAATGAGCAGTTCTTC.

This clone was counted between two and nine times. This sequence joins TRBV5-1 and TRBJ2-1; 13 bases are a match to TRBD2. CDR3 length equals 18 residues. CDR1 and CDR2 (germline): SGHRS, YFSETQ. The V and J ends lost 1 base and 7 bases, in that order; junction bases with no gene match: 11. This chain's CDR3 is CASSLITSGRAEWNEQFF. The CDR3 coding sequence is TGCGCCAGCAGCTTGATTACTAGCGGGAGGGCGGAGTGGAATGAGCAGTTCTTC.

The J gene is TRBJ2-2, the V gene TRBV9, with D possibly TRBD2 on 5 matching bases. Germline V gene lookup returns CDR1 SGDLS and CDR2 YYNGEE. The CDR3 is 12 amino acids. V lost 1 base, J lost 9 bases, and 7 bases lay in between. CDR3: CASSVSGRELFF. The CDR3 region has the DNA TGTGCCAGCAGCGTAAGCGGTCGGGAGCTGTTTTTT. Looking up the rest from reference TRBV9 and TRBJ2-2 gives the full variable domain: DSGVTQTPKHLITATGQRVTLRCSPRSGDLSVYWYQQSLDQGLQFLIQYYNGEERAKGNILERFSAQQFPDLHSELNLSSLELGDSALYFCASSVSGRELFFGEGSRLTVL.

This clone was recorded a few times. The genes are TRBV4-2 and TRBJ1-4; 8 positions match TRBD1. Per the germline V gene, CDR1 is LGHNA and CDR2 is YNFKEQ. Trimming removed 4 bases from V and 7 bases from J; junction bases left unmatched: 2. The CDR3 extends over 13 amino acids. CDR3: CASSLGQGEKLFF. Here the CDR3 DNA reads TGTGCCAGCAGCCTCGGACAGGGTGAAAAACTGTTTTTT.

This chain uses TRBV2 with TRBJ1-2, with D possibly matching TRBD1 (6 bases). The CDR3 is 14 amino acids. CDR1 SNHLY and CDR2 FYNNEI come from the germline V gene. Trimming shortened V by 9 bases and J by 5 bases, and 19 bases separated the two germline ends. CDR3 sequence reads: CASLEGEASYGYTF. The CDR3, as DNA: TGTGCCAGTTTAGAGGGGGAAGCCTCATATGGCTACACCTTC. The full variable domain, rest sourced from reference TRBV2 and TRBJ1-2, is EPEVTQTPSHQVTQMGQEVILRCVPISNHLYFYWYRQILGQKVEFLVSFYNNEISEKSEIFDDQFSVERPDGSNFTLKIRSTKLEDSAMYFCASLEGEASYGYTFGSGTRLTVV.

This clone was observed a few times. The chain is built from TRBV7-9 and TRBJ2-2, with TRBD2 identical over 7 bases. The J segment lost 7 bases and the V segment lost 5 bases, leaving 13 bases of the junction unmatched. CDR1 is SEHNR, CDR2 FQNEAQ, per germline (reference sequence). The CDR3 has 16 residues. CDR3 residues: CASSPPGRETYGELFF. The DNA of the CDR3 is TGTGCCAGCAGCCCCCCGGGGCGGGAGACATACGGGGAGCTGTTTTTT.

The chain combines TRBV9 with TRBJ2-3, with 7 bases matching TRBD2. Germline lookup yields CDR1 SGDLS and CDR2 YYNGEE. The trim removed 0 bases at V and 6 bases at J, leaving 10 bases unmatched. The CDR3 runs to 16 residues. CDR3 residues: CASSVGSSGPWDTQYF. The CDR3 nucleotides read TGTGCCAGCAGCGTAGGCAGTAGCGGGCCCTGGGATACGCAGTATTTT.

This clone showed up just a few times. V usage is TRBV27 and J usage is TRBJ2-6; the D gene is possibly TRBD2 (5 bases). Between the trimmed V and J ends, which lost 4 bases and 2 bases, there was a span of 9 bases. Germline CDR1 reads MNHEY; CDR2 reads SMNVEV (reference sequence). The CDR3 runs 15 residues. CDR3 sequence: CASSSTRAGANVLTF. CDR3 coding DNA: TGTGCCAGCAGTTCCACTAGGGCTGGGGCCAACGTCCTGACTTTC.

The chain employs TRBV7-2 and TRBJ2-7; the match to TRBD2 covers 7 bases. With V trimmed by 5 bases and J by 6 bases, 19 bases remained unmatched. Germline V CDR1 and CDR2: SGHTA, FQGNSA. CDR3 length: 17 amino acids. The CDR3 DNA follows: TGTGCCAGCAGCCCCCCGCCGGGGCGACGGGGGGAACTCGAGCAGTACTTC. As protein: CASSPPPGRRGELEQYF. Variable domain in full (rest from reference TRBV7-2 and TRBJ2-7): GAGVSQSPSNKVTEKGKDVELRCDPISGHTALYWYRQSLGQGLEFLIYFQGNSAPDKSGLPSDRFSAERTGGSVSTLTIQRTQQEDSAVYLCASSPPPGRRGELEQYFGPGTRLTVT.